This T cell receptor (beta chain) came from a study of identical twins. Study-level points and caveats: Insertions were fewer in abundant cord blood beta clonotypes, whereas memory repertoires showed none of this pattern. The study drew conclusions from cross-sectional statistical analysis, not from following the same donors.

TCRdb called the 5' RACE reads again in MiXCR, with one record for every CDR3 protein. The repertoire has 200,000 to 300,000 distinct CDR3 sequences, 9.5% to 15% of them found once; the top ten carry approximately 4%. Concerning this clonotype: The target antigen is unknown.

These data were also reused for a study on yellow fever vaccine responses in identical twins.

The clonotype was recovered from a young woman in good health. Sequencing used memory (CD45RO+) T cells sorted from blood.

This CDR3 reads CASMTLDGGDTQYF. The CDR3 nucleotides read TGTGCCAGCATGACCTTAGACGGGGGAGATACGCAGTATTTT. This chain connects TRBV2 to TRBJ2-3; a possible D gene is TRBD2 (6 bases). CDR1 is SNHLY, CDR2 FYNNEI, per germline. CDR3 length: 14 residues. The germline V and J ends were trimmed by 7 bases and 5 bases, with 16 bases remaining between them.